This TCR beta chain was documented in a study of T-cell memory formation after mild COVID-19. At the level of the study: TCR clusters were mostly donor specific.

Each CDR3 protein is one row after TCRdb ran MiXCR on the 5' RACE reads. The sample includes roughly 300,000 distinct CDR3 sequences, 12% to 15% of them seen just once. Trimming removed 10 bases from V and 7 bases from J, with 14 bases in between. From germline, CDR1 is MNHEY and CDR2 SVGEGT. CDR3 length: 11 amino acids. Points on this clonotype: Its antigen remains unknown.

Whole-study findings and limits: What remained unconfirmed was the SARS-CoV-2 specificity of second-wave clones peaking on day 37. Most CD4+ clones that shrank were in CM and EM, while CD8+ ones turned up in EMRA.

Sequencing was performed on PBMCs or a T cell subset sorted from them (not recorded which). This chain joins TRBV6-2 or TRBV6-3 and TRBJ2-7; maybe TRBD1 (7 bases). The sequence came from a man between 18 and 29 years old who had mild COVID-19 (a few samples of this study predate the infection). Cell type and time point are not known. Here the CDR3 reads CATGQGGEQYV. Here the CDR3 DNA reads TGTGCCACCGGCCAGGGGGGTGAGCAGTACGTC.